These T cell receptor beta chains were read from a single sample in a study of shared clonotypes between healthy human individuals. Measured with immunoSEQ multiplex PCR; TCRdb has only the in-frame clones, and not every one. The profile shows 600,000 to 800,000 clones, around 77% of them singletons. The sequencing input was memory CD4+ T cells sorted from blood. These receptor sequences come from a woman in her twenties or thirties in good health. Each CDR3 is given with its conserved first and last residue. The D gene is left open where the match is weak.

j_call: TRBJ1-3
v_call: TRBV7-8
d_call: -
cdr3_aa: CASSLDGDSGNTIYF

j_call: TRBJ2-5
v_call: TRBV4-2
d_call: -
cdr3_aa: CASSQDRATETQYF

j_call: TRBJ1-6
v_call: TRBV5-4
d_call: -
cdr3_aa: CASRPRGGHNSPLHF

j_call: TRBJ2-4
v_call: TRBV28
d_call: -
cdr3_aa: CASSLYAYGEAGNIQYF

j_call: TRBJ2-2
v_call: TRBV11-2
d_call: TRBD1
cdr3_aa: CASGRDRGTGELFF

j_call: TRBJ1-1
v_call: TRBV27
d_call: -
cdr3_aa: CASSGRGNTEAFF

j_call: TRBJ2-3
v_call: TRBV2
d_call: TRBD2
cdr3_aa: CASGLAGLADTQYF

j_call: TRBJ1-1
v_call: TRBV5-1
d_call: -
cdr3_aa: CASSFADTEAFF

j_call: TRBJ2-6
v_call: TRBV5-1
d_call: TRBD1
cdr3_aa: CASSRRLTGEAGANVLTF

j_call: TRBJ1-5
v_call: TRBV6-6
d_call: TRBD1
cdr3_aa: CASSYGQANQPQHF

j_call: TRBJ2-1
v_call: TRBV28
d_call: TRBD2
cdr3_aa: CASSLVSSGRAHNEQFF

j_call: TRBJ2-3
v_call: TRBV19
d_call: TRBD2
cdr3_aa: CATSQLAGAADTQYF

j_call: TRBJ1-2
v_call: TRBV2
d_call: TRBD1
cdr3_aa: CASTGTGGDGGYTF

j_call: TRBJ1-5
v_call: TRBV28
d_call: -
cdr3_aa: CASSFWGHDQPQHF

j_call: TRBJ2-5
v_call: TRBV30
d_call: -
cdr3_aa: CAWSVRAHQETQYF

j_call: TRBJ1-2
v_call: TRBV2
d_call: -
cdr3_aa: CASYNPGNLYGYTF

j_call: TRBJ2-2
v_call: TRBV7-7
d_call: -
cdr3_aa: CASSLVQTGELFF

j_call: TRBJ2-1
v_call: TRBV7-9
d_call: TRBD2
cdr3_aa: CASSSLAGGYNEQFF

j_call: TRBJ1-3
v_call: TRBV27
d_call: TRBD1
cdr3_aa: CASSPRTGVHGNTIYF

j_call: TRBJ1-3
v_call: TRBV5-1
d_call: -
cdr3_aa: CASSDVPTSYSGNTIYF

j_call: TRBJ2-2
v_call: TRBV7-9
d_call: -
cdr3_aa: CASSSPGASKLFF

j_call: TRBJ2-1
v_call: TRBV5-1
d_call: -
cdr3_aa: CASSLEPSDNEQFF

j_call: TRBJ2-7
v_call: TRBV7-9
d_call: -
cdr3_aa: CASSQPDSYEQYF

j_call: TRBJ2-1
v_call: TRBV25-1
d_call: -
cdr3_aa: CATTLAFVQFF

j_call: TRBJ2-1
v_call: TRBV5-4
d_call: TRBD2
cdr3_aa: CASSPRGGTSGLYNEQFF

j_call: TRBJ2-3
v_call: TRBV25-1
d_call: TRBD2
cdr3_aa: CASSDVASGGLGDTQYF

j_call: TRBJ1-2
v_call: TRBV6-1
d_call: -
cdr3_aa: CASRSGGQLYGYTF

j_call: TRBJ1-5
v_call: TRBV5-1
d_call: -
cdr3_aa: CASSLRNTAHQPQHF

j_call: TRBJ2-5
v_call: TRBV19
d_call: -
cdr3_aa: CASSIGQGGETQYF

j_call: TRBJ2-1
v_call: TRBV15
d_call: -
cdr3_aa: CATSRDRVNNEQFF

j_call: TRBJ2-6
v_call: TRBV30
d_call: -
cdr3_aa: CACMVTSGANVLTF

j_call: TRBJ2-1
v_call: TRBV5-1
d_call: TRBD2
cdr3_aa: CASSPGLAGGGLRDNEQFF

j_call: TRBJ2-7
v_call: TRBV7-9
d_call: -
cdr3_aa: CASSAGYRESEQYF

j_call: TRBJ2-2
v_call: TRBV19
d_call: -
cdr3_aa: CASVTGKAHRGAVF

j_call: TRBJ1-5
v_call: TRBV6-1
d_call: -
cdr3_aa: CASSVFSGSNQPQHF

j_call: TRBJ2-3
v_call: TRBV19
d_call: -
cdr3_aa: CASSRGWEPQGDTQYF

j_call: TRBJ1-5
v_call: TRBV19
d_call: -
cdr3_aa: CASSYSNQPQHF

j_call: TRBJ2-7
v_call: TRBV6-5
d_call: -
cdr3_aa: CASSPHDSYEQYF

j_call: TRBJ1-2
v_call: TRBV27
d_call: -
cdr3_aa: CASSLSGPSNYGYTF

j_call: TRBJ1-4
v_call: TRBV5-4
d_call: TRBD1
cdr3_aa: CASSQDRGNEKLFF

j_call: TRBJ2-3
v_call: TRBV5-4
d_call: TRBD1
cdr3_aa: CASSRTDRVDTQYF

j_call: TRBJ2-1
v_call: TRBV27
d_call: TRBD2
cdr3_aa: CASSLWTSGVADEQFF

j_call: TRBJ2-6
v_call: TRBV28
d_call: -
cdr3_aa: CASSFDGANVLTF